These 30 T cell receptor beta chains originate from one sample sequenced in a study of shared clonotypes between healthy human individuals. Only in-frame clones appear in the TCRdb table, and some are missing; sequencing was by immunoSEQ multiplex PCR. This repertoire shows approximately 700,000 clones, about three quarters found once; its top ten account for around 2%. Material for sequencing was memory CD4+ T cells sorted from blood. As to subset: CD45RA-negative fraction. The origin of the receptors is a woman in her twenties or thirties in good health.

The V gene is TRBV2, the J gene TRBJ2-7, with 8 bases identical to TRBD1. Germline CDR1 reads SNHLY; CDR2 reads FYNNEI. V lost 6 bases to trimming and J lost 0 bases; unmatched junction nucleotides: 7. The CDR3 is 15 amino acids. The CDR3 bases are TGTGCCAGCAGCGTGGCCGGGACAGGCTCCTACGAGCAGTACTTC. Protein product: CASSVAGTGSYEQYF.

The J gene is TRBJ1-2, the V gene TRBV10-3; D is unresolved. CDR3 length: 14 residues. The V and J ends lost 3 bases and 4 bases respectively, with 12 bases between them. Germline V gene sequence: CDR1 ENHRY, CDR2 SYGVKD. The CDR3 sequence is CAISEVPLSYGYTF. The CDR3 bases are TGTGCCATCAGTGAAGTCCCTTTATCCTATGGCTACACCTTC.

This clone has a single count. The CDR3 is CASRTGGTEQYF. The CDR3, as DNA: TGTGCCAGCAGAACCGGGGGGACGGAGCAGTACTTC. The chain recombines TRBV6-5 with TRBJ2-7, with 7 bases that match TRBD2. Germline CDR1 reads MNHEY; CDR2 reads SVGAGI. The V segment lost 6 bases and the J segment 7 bases; nucleotides outside the gene matches: 6. The CDR3 length is 12 residues.

J is TRBJ2-1 and V is TRBV27; 8 bases map to TRBD2. The CDR3 has 15 amino acids. The V segment lost 4 bases and the J segment 9 bases; nucleotides outside the gene matches: 11. CDR1 is MNHEY and CDR2 is SMNVEV in the germline V gene (reference sequence). The CDR3 region has the DNA TGTGCCAGCAGTTCATATAGCGGGATCGCGGCTGAGCAGTTCTTC. Protein sequence: CASSSYSGIAAEQFF.

V gene TRBV13 combines with J gene TRBJ2-7; 14 bases fit TRBD2. V shed 5 bases and J 4 bases; nucleotides not matched to a gene: 10. From germline, CDR1 is PRHDT and CDR2 FYEKMQ (reference sequence). This CDR3 is 17 amino acids long. DNA of the CDR3: TGTGCCAGCAGCCGCAGCCGGACTAGCGGGAGGTGGTACGAGCAGTACTTC. Translating gives CASSRSRTSGRWYEQYF.

In DNA, the CDR3 is TGTGCCAGCAGAACGGGACTAAGAAGGACAGATACGCAGTATTTT. It encodes CASRTGLRRTDTQYF. The rearrangement uses TRBV27 and TRBJ2-3; TRBD2 matches at 7 bases. Germline loops: CDR1 MNHEY, CDR2 SMNVEV (reference sequence). The CDR3 extends over 15 amino acids. Unmatched junction bases numbered 9, after V lost 6 bases and J lost 3 bases.

The chain links TRBV5-1 to TRBJ2-5; D may be TRBD1 or TRBD2 (5 bases each). V lost 6 bases to trimming and J lost 3 bases, with 12 bases between them. There are 13 residues in the CDR3. Germline loops: CDR1 SGHRS, CDR2 YFSETQ. The CDR3 sequence is CASTQGPKETQYF. Here the CDR3 DNA reads TGCGCCAGCACCCAGGGACCTAAAGAGACCCAGTACTTC.

V gene TRBV5-1 combines with J gene TRBJ2-2, with D possibly matching TRBD2 (5 bases). This CDR3 comprises 13 residues. V lost 2 bases, J lost 7 bases, and 9 bases lay in between. The germline CDR1 and CDR2 sequences are SGHRS and YFSETQ. CDR3 residues: CASSFGILGELFF. CDR3 sequence (DNA): TGCGCCAGCAGCTTCGGGATCCTCGGGGAGCTGTTTTTT.

For this clone: A single base separates this from a much larger clone, so it may be a read error. The chain links TRBV6-5 to TRBJ2-3, with TRBD2 identical over 9 bases. Germline V gives CDR1 MNHEY, CDR2 SVGAGI. CDR3 size: 16 residues. V was clipped by 2 bases and J by 0 bases; unmatched bases: 3. For the CDR3, the DNA is TGTGCCAGCAGTTACACTAGCGGGCCTAGCACAGATACGCAGTATTTT. Encoded protein: CASSYTSGPSTDTQYF.

This clone was recorded only once. Within the sample, other DNA sequences also encode this same CDR3. The rearrangement links TRBV7-6 to TRBJ1-5, with unresolved D. The germline V gene has CDR1 SGHVS and CDR2 FNYEAQ. The CDR3 sequence is 13 residues long. Trimming pared 4 bases from V and 0 bases from J, leaving 4 bases between. The CDR3 nucleotides are TGTGCCAGCAGCTCCAATAGCAATCAGCCCCAGCATTTT. This sequence encodes CASSSNSNQPQHF.

CDR3 protein: CASSQDLWRQGASYEQYF. The CDR3 DNA reads as TGCGCCAGCAGCCAAGATCTTTGGCGGCAGGGGGCCTCCTACGAGCAGTACTTC. This sequence joins TRBV4-1 and TRBJ2-7; TRBD1 aligns across 8 bases. Germline V gives CDR1 MGHRA, CDR2 YSYEKL. Trimming took 0 bases from V and 0 from J; bases not matched to a gene: 10. The CDR3 consists of 18 residues.

This clone was observed a few times. V is TRBV25-1 and J is TRBJ2-1; 12 nucleotides match TRBD2. Germline V CDR1 and CDR2: MGHDK, SYGVNS. With 1 base clipped from V and 0 bases from J, the junction kept 4 bases outside the gene matches. The CDR3 is made up of 18 amino acids. The CDR3 loop is CASSESSGRASSYNEQFF. In nucleotides, the CDR3 is TGTGCCAGCAGTGAATCTAGCGGGAGGGCAAGCTCCTACAATGAGCAGTTCTTC.

The chain is built from TRBV25-1 and TRBJ2-5; D may be TRBD2 (5 bases). The J call is uncertain, as TRBJ2-7 better fits the DNA end. The CDR3 sequence is 13 residues long. Germline V gene data show CDR1 as MGHDK and CDR2 as SYGVNS. CDR3 sequence (DNA): TGTGCCAGCAGTGAAGAGGGCAACTACGAGCAGTACTTC. Translation: CASSEEGNYEQYF.

The chain employs TRBV5-1 and TRBJ2-3; the D call may be TRBD1 or TRBD2 (7 bases each). The V end lost 7 bases, the J end lost 0 bases, and 15 bases lay between the germline ends. This CDR3 comprises 15 residues. From germline, CDR1 is SGHRS and CDR2 YFSETQ. CDR3 sequence (DNA): TGCGCCAGCTACGGGGAGGGGGCTAGCACAGATACGCAGTATTTT. The encoded protein is CASYGEGASTDTQYF.

As concerns this clone: This same CDR3 is encoded by further DNA sequences in the sample. The V and J genes are TRBV5-8 and TRBJ2-1; D is unclear. The ends were cut back, 4 bases at V and 4 bases at J, with 3 bases in the middle. Germline-derived CDR1 and CDR2 are SGHTS and YDEGEE. This CDR3 spans 11 amino acids. The CDR3 loop reads CASSLYNEQFF. Here the CDR3 DNA reads TGTGCCAGCAGCCTATACAATGAGCAGTTCTTC.

Sample share makes this clone medium-sized (0.01 to 0.1%). The J gene is TRBJ2-3, the V gene TRBV5-4; D unclear. From germline, CDR1 is SGHNT and CDR2 YYREEE (reference sequence). V lost 0 bases, J lost 2 bases, and 10 bases lay in between. The CDR3 sequence is 15 residues long. In nucleotides, the CDR3 is TGTGCCAGCAGCTTGGGTAGTGGGAACACAGATACGCAGTATTTT. As protein: CASSLGSGNTDTQYF. The full variable domain, rest sourced from reference TRBV5-4 and TRBJ2-3, is ETGVTQSPTHLIKTRGQQVTLRCSSQSGHNTVSWYQQALGQGPQFIFQYYREEENGRGNFPPRFSGLQFPNYSSELNVNALELDDSALYLCASSLGSGNTDTQYFGPGTRLTVL.

This clone was seen only a few times. The chain is built from TRBV19 and TRBJ1-1, with D perhaps TRBD1 (5 bases). The germline V and J ends were trimmed by 7 bases and 1 base, with 25 bases remaining between them. The CDR3 is made up of 18 amino acids. Germline CDR1 is LNHDA and CDR2 is SQIVND (reference sequence). The CDR3 nucleotides are TGTGCCAGTATTGGGGGGGGGACTTTGTTCGGTGCGAACACTGAAGCTTTCTTT. It yields the protein CASIGGGTLFGANTEAFF. Using reference TRBV19 and TRBJ1-1 for the parts outside the CDR3, the full variable domain is DGGITQSPKYLFRKEGQNVTLSCEQNLNHDAMYWYRQDPGQGLRLIYYSQIVNDFQKGDIAEGYSVSREKKESFPLTVTSAQKNPTAFYLCASIGGGTLFGANTEAFFGQGTRLTVV.

V gene TRBV7-2 combines with J gene TRBJ2-1; D possibly corresponds to TRBD2 (5 bases). The CDR3 runs 15 residues. The V end was cut by 7 bases, the J end by 0 bases, with 13 bases between. Germline-derived CDR1 and CDR2 are SGHTA and FQGNSA. This CDR3 is CASTLVAPSYNEQFF. The CDR3 nucleotides read TGTGCCAGCACCCTAGTAGCGCCCTCCTACAATGAGCAGTTCTTC.

CDR3 in amino acids: CASRSRDRLYEQYF. CDR3 nucleotides: TGTGCCAGCAGAAGTAGGGACAGATTGTACGAGCAGTACTTC. The chain employs TRBV28 and TRBJ2-7; 7 positions match TRBD1. The CDR3 sequence is 14 residues long. The germline V gene has CDR1 MDHEN and CDR2 SYDVKM. V lost 6 bases, J lost 4 bases, and 9 bases stayed unmatched.

The chain has TRBV2 and TRBJ1-5, with a tentative D call TRBD1 (6 bases). The CDR3 has 17 amino acids. V lost 0 bases and J 0 bases, leaving 12 bases between the germline ends. The germline V gene encodes CDR1 SNHLY and CDR2 FYNNEI. The CDR3, as DNA: TGTGCCAGCAGTGAAGCGCCAGGGGCCTTTAGCAATCAGCCCCAGCATTTT. This translates into CASSEAPGAFSNQPQHF. The whole variable domain, filled in from reference TRBV2 and TRBJ1-5, reads EPEVTQTPSHQVTQMGQEVILRCVPISNHLYFYWYRQILGQKVEFLVSFYNNEISEKSEIFDDQFSVERPDGSNFTLKIRSTKLEDSAMYFCASSEAPGAFSNQPQHFGDGTRLSIL.

The chain's CDR3 is CASRVAGATGELFF. CDR3 in DNA: TGTGCCAGCAGGGTAGCGGGAGCCACCGGGGAGCTGTTTTTT. This chain links TRBV2 with TRBJ2-2; TRBD2 agrees at 9 bases. CDR3 length equals 14 residues. V shed 6 bases and J 4 bases; nucleotides not matched to a gene: 3. The germline V gene has CDR1 SNHLY and CDR2 FYNNEI.

The J gene is TRBJ2-7, the V gene TRBV7-2, with TRBD2 identical over 11 bases. CDR1 is SGHTA, CDR2 FQGNSA, per germline. Trimming removed 2 bases from V and 4 bases from J; junction bases left unmatched: 4. This CDR3 contains 15 residues. In DNA form, the CDR3 reads TGTGCCAGCAGCTTACAGGCTAGCGGGAGGTACGAGCAGTACTTC. Its protein product is CASSLQASGRYEQYF. The full variable domain, completed using reference TRBV7-2 and TRBJ2-7, is GAGVSQSPSNKVTEKGKDVELRCDPISGHTALYWYRQSLGQGLEFLIYFQGNSAPDKSGLPSDRFSAERTGGSVSTLTIQRTQQEDSAVYLCASSLQASGRYEQYFGPGTRLTVT.

V gene TRBV6-1 combines with J gene TRBJ2-7, with D unclear. Germline lookup yields CDR1 MNHNS and CDR2 SASEGT. V was trimmed by 2 bases and J by 5 bases, leaving 19 bases between them. CDR3 length equals 16 residues. CDR3 residues: CASSEFPDRRWDEQYF. The CDR3 region has the DNA TGTGCCAGCAGTGAATTTCCTGACCGACGCTGGGACGAGCAGTACTTC.

The chain employs TRBV5-4 and TRBJ1-2, with 8 positions matching TRBD1. V was pared by 4 bases and J by 6 bases, with 5 bases of the junction left unmatched. Germline V gives CDR1 SGHNT, CDR2 YYREEE (reference sequence). The CDR3 spans 13 residues. Here the CDR3 reads CASSADRGHGYTF. In DNA form, the CDR3 reads TGTGCCAGCAGCGCAGACAGGGGTCATGGCTACACCTTC.

The chain combines TRBV7-2 with TRBJ2-3, with D hard to call. The CDR3 sequence is 15 residues long. V dropped 1 base and J dropped 1 base, with 9 bases sitting between them. Germline CDR1 SGHTA, CDR2 FQGNSA. In nucleotides, the CDR3 is TGTGCCAGCAGCTTAGAGTATCTTCGCACAGATACGCAGTATTTT. Translating it yields CASSLEYLRTDTQYF.

This clone has a single count. The chain joins TRBV4-1 to TRBJ2-1, with a tentative D call TRBD2 (5 bases). This CDR3 comprises 17 residues. V lost 3 bases to trimming and J lost 5 bases, with 20 bases between them. Germline V gene lookup returns CDR1 MGHRA and CDR2 YSYEKL. The CDR3 nucleotides read TGCGCCAGCAGCCAGTCCCCGGGAAGGGCCGAGGACAATGAGCAGTTCTTC. This sequence encodes CASSQSPGRAEDNEQFF.

This clone was detected only a few times. This sequence joins TRBV9 and TRBJ2-1; tentative D call: TRBD2 (5 bases). The ends were cut back, 3 bases at V and 0 bases at J, with 13 bases in the middle. CDR3 length equals 16 residues. Germline V gene lookup returns CDR1 SGDLS and CDR2 YYNGEE. This chain's CDR3 is CASSESPRGSYNEQFF. The DNA of the CDR3 is TGTGCCAGCAGCGAAAGCCCTCGGGGCTCCTACAATGAGCAGTTCTTC.

This rearrangement joins TRBV6-5 to TRBJ2-1; TRBD2 might be the D (6 bases). Germline CDR1 reads MNHEY; CDR2 reads SVGAGI. The CDR3 is 14 amino acids. V lost 8 bases to trimming and J lost 4 bases, with 15 bases between them. The CDR3 region has the DNA TGTGCCAGCGGATCCGGGACTGCATACAATGAGCAGTTCTTC. It codes for CASGSGTAYNEQFF.

The rearrangement links TRBV5-1 to TRBJ2-4; tentatively, D is TRBD2 (5 bases). CDR1 is SGHRS, CDR2 YFSETQ, per germline. V gave up 0 bases and J gave up 2 bases, with 15 bases separating them. This CDR3 spans 17 amino acids. CDR3: CASSLGALEGTKNIQYF. The CDR3 DNA follows: TGCGCCAGCAGCTTGGGGGCACTCGAGGGCACCAAAAACATTCAGTACTTC.

In its sample, this clone was seen many times. Here the CDR3 reads CASSLTSNYEQYF. The CDR3 region has the DNA TGTGCCAGCAGCTTGACTAGCAACTACGAGCAGTACTTC. The V gene is TRBV11-2, the J gene TRBJ2-7, with TRBD2 matching over 7 bases. CDR1 and CDR2 from the germline V gene are SGHAT and FQNNGV. The CDR3 runs 13 residues. V shed 3 bases and J 3 bases; nucleotides not matched to a gene: 2.